This TCR beta chain was captured by sequencing in a study of shared clonotypes between healthy human individuals. Measured with immunoSEQ multiplex PCR; TCRdb has only the in-frame clones, and not every one. The table records some 1 million clones, about three quarters of them present only once. This CDR3 has 17 amino acids. The germline gives CDR1 MNHEY, CDR2 SMNVEV (reference sequence). V lost 0 bases and J 0 bases, leaving 9 bases between the germline ends. Source material: memory CD4+ T cells sorted from blood. This sample's subset: CD45RA-negative fraction. The chain has TRBV27 and TRBJ2-6; the D is unclear. This TCR was recovered from a man between 18 and 35 years old in good health. CDR3 coding DNA: TGTGCCAGCAGTTTATCGGGAAGCCTCTCTGGGGCCAACGTCCTGACTTTC. It is translated as CASSLSGSLSGANVLTF.